This TCR beta chain was profiled in a study of blood T cell repertoires in COVID-19. Study background: Some COVID-19 samples were acute and others convalescent; all came from the United States, Italy and Spain. Nucleic acid was either cDNA or gDNA, and it came from T cells, B-cell-depleted T cells, or PBMCs.

The authors' processing: Amplifying reference gene primers gave estimates of nucleated cell counts. Data came from immunoSEQ multiplex PCR; TCRdb stores just in-frame clones and leaves some out. The V and J calls and the clone size are those of that table, but D and trimming were determined from the DNA. The sample holds roughly 87,000 clones, around 83% seen once. The V and J ends lost 3 bases and 1 base, in that order; junction bases with no gene match: 10. Germline V gene lookup returns CDR1 SGHRS and CDR2 YFSETQ. The CDR3 is 17 residues long. Sequencing input: peripheral blood. This TCR derives from a woman aged 70-85 years with acute or convalescent COVID-19. The V gene is TRBV5-1, the J gene TRBJ1-3, with 7 bases lining up with TRBD1. The CDR3: CASSWTPGQTSGNTIYF. In DNA, the CDR3 is TGCGCCAGCAGCTGGACCCCGGGACAGACTTCTGGAAACACCATATATTTT.